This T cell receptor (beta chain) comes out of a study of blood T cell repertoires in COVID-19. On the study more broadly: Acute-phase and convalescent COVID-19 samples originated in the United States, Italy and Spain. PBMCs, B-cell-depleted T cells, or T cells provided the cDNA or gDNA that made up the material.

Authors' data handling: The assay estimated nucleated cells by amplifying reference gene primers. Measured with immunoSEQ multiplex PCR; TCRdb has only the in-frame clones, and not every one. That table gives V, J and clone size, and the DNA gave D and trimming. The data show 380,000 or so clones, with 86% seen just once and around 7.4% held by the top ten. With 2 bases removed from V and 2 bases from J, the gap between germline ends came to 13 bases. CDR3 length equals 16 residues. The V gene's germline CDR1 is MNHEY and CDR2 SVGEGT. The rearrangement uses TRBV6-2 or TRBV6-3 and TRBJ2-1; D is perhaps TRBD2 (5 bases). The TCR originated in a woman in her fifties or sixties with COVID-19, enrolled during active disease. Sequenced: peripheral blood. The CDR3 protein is CASSYGLALTYNEQFF. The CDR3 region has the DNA TGTGCCAGCAGTTACGGATTAGCGCTCACCTACAATGAGCAGTTCTTC.